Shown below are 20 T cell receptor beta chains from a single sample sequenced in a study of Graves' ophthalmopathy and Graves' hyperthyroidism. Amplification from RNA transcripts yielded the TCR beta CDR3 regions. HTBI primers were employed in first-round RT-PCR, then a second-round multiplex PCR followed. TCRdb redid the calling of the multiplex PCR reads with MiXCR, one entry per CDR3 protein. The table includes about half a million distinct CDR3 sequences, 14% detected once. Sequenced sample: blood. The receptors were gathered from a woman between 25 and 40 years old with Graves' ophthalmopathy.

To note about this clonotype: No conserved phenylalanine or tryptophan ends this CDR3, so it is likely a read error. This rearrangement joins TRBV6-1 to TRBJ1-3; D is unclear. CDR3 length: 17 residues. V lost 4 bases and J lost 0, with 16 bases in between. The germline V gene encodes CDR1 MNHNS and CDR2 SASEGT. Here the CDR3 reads CASSGKPQWSSGNTIYV. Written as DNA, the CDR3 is TGTGCCAGCAGTGGGAAACCCCAGTGGAGCTCTGGAAACACCATATATGTT.

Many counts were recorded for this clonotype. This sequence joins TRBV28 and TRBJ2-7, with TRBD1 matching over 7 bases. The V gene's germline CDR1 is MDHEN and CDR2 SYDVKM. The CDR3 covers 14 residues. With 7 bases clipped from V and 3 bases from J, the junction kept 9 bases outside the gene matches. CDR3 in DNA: TGTGCCAGCAAAACCCCGGGACAGAACTACGAGCAGTACTTC. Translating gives CASKTPGQNYEQYF.

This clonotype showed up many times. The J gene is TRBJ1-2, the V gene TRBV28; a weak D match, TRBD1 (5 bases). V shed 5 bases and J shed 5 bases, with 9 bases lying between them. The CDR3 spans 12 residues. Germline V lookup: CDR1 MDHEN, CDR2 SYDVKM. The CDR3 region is CASSRGDYGYTF. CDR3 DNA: TGTGCCAGCAGTAGAGGGGATTATGGCTACACCTTC.

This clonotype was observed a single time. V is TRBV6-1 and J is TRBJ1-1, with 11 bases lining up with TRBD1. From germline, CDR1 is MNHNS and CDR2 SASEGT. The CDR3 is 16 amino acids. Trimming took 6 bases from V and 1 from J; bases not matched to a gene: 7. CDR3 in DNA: TGTGCCAGCAGAAACCGGGACAGGGGGAAGAACACTGAAGCTTTCTTT. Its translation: CASRNRDRGKNTEAFF.

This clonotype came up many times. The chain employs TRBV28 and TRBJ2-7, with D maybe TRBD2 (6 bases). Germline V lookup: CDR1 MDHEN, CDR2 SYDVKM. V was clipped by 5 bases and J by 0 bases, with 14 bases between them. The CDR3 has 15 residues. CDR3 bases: TGTGCCAGCAGTCGGGGACTTCCCAGCTCCTACGAGCAGTACTTC. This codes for CASSRGLPSSYEQYF.

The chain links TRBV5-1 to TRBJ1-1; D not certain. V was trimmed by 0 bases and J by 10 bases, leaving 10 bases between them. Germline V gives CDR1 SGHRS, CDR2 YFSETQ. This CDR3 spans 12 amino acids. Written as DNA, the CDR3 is TGCGCCAGCAGCTTGGTTATCTGGGGAGCTTTCTTT. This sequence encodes CASSLVIWGAFF.

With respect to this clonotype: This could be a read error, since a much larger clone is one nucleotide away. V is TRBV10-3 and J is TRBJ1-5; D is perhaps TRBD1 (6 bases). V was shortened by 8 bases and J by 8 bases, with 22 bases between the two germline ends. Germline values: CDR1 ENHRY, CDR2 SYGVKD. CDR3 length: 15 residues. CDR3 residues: CAIGDKEGGSEPQHF. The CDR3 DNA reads TGTGCCATCGGGGATAAGGAAGGGGGGAGCGAGCCCCAGCATTTT.

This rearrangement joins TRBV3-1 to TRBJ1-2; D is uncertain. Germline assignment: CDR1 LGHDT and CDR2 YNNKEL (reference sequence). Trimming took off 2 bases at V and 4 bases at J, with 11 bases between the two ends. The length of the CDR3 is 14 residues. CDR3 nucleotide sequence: TGTGCCAGCAGCCAAAGACAATTCCCCTATGGCTACACCTTC. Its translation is CASSQRQFPYGYTF.

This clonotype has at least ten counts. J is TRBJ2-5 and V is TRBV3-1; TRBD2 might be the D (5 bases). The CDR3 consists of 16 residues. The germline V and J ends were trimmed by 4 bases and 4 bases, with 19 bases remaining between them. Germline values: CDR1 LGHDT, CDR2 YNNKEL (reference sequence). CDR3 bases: TGTGCCAGCAGCCGACCGGGTATGGGCGGGTCAGAGACCCAGTACTTC. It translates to CASSRPGMGGSETQYF.

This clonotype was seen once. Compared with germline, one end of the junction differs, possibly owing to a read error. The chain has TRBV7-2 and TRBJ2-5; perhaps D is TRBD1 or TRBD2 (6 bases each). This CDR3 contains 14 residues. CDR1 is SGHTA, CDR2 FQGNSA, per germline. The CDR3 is CASSLSGARATQDF. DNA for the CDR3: TGTGCCAGCAGCTTATCGGGGGCGCGGGCGACCCAGGACTTC.

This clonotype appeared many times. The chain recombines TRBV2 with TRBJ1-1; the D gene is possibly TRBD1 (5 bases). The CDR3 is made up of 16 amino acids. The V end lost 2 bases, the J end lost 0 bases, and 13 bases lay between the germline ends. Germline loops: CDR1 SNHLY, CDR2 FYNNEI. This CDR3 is CASSENGAGMNTEAFF. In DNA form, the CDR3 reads TGTGCCAGCAGTGAAAATGGGGCGGGCATGAACACTGAAGCTTTCTTT. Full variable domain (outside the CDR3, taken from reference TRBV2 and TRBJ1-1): EPEVTQTPSHQVTQMGQEVILRCVPISNHLYFYWYRQILGQKVEFLVSFYNNEISEKSEIFDDQFSVERPDGSNFTLKIRSTKLEDSAMYFCASSENGAGMNTEAFFGQGTRLTVV.

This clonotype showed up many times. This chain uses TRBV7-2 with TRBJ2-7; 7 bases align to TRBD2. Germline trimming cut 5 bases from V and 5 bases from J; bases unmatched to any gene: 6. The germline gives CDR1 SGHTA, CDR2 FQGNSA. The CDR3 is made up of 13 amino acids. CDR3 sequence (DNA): TGTGCCAGCAGCCCTAGCGGAGGTCACGAGCAGTACTTC. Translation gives CASSPSGGHEQYF.

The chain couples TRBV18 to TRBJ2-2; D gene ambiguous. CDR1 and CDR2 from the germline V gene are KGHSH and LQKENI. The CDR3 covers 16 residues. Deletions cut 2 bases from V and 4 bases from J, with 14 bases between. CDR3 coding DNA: TGTGCCAGCTCACCAGGGAATCGGGCAGCCACCGGGGAGCTGTTTTTT. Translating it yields CASSPGNRAATGELFF.

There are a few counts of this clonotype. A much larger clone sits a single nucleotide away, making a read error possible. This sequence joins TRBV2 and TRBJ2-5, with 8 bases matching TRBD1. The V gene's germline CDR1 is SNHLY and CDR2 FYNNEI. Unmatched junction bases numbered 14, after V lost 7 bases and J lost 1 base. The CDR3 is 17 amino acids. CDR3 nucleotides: TGTGCCAGCAAGGCTCTCGCAGGGGGCGTGCCCCAAGAGACCCAGTACTTC. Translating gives CASKALAGGVPQETQYF.

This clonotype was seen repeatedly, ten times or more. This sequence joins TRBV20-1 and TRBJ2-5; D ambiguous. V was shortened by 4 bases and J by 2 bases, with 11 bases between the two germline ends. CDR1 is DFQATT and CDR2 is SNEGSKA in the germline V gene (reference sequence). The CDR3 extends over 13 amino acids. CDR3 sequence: CSAKRNLQETQYF. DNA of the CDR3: TGCAGTGCTAAGAGGAACCTTCAAGAGACCCAGTACTTC.

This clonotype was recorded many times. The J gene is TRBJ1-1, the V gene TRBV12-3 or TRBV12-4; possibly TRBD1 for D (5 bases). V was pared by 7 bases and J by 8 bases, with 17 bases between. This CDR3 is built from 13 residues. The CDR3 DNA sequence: TGTGCCAGCACCCCCAGGGTACGGTCCGAAGCTTTCTTT. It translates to CASTPRVRSEAFF.

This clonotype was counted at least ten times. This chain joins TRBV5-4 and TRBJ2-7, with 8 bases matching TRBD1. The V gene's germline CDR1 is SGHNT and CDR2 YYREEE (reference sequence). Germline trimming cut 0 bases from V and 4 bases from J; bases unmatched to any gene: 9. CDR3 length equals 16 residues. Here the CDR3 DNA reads TGTGCCAGCAGCTTGGGCGGACTCCAGGGGGCTTACGAGCAGTACTTC. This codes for CASSLGGLQGAYEQYF. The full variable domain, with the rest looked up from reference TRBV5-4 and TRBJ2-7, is ETGVTQSPTHLIKTRGQQVTLRCSSQSGHNTVSWYQQALGQGPQFIFQYYREEENGRGNFPPRFSGLQFPNYSSELNVNALELDDSALYLCASSLGGLQGAYEQYFGPGTRLTVT.

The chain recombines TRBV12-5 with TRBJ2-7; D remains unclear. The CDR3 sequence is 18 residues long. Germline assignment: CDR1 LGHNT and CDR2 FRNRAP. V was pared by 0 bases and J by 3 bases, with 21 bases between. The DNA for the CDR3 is TGTGCTAGTGGTTTGGTTCTTTCAGTGAAGGCCGGATTCTACGAGCAGTACTTC. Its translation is CASGLVLSVKAGFYEQYF.

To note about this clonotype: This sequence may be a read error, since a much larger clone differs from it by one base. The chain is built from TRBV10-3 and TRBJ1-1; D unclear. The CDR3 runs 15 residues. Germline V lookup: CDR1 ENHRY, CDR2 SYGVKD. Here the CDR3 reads CAVSASFFGGTEAFF. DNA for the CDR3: TGTGCCGTCAGTGCCTCATTCTTTGGTGGCACTGAAGCTTTCTTT.

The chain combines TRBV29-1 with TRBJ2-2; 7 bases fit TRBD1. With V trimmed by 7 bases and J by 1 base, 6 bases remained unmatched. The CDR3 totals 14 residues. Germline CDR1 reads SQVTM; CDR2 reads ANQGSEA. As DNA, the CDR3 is TGCAGCGCCACAGGGGCTCTGAACACCGGGGAGCTGTTTTTT. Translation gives CSATGALNTGELFF.